This TCR beta chain was profiled in a study of cytomegalovirus exposure and HLA in healthy donors (dated by TCRdb to between 2016 and 2019). For the study in its entirety: An earlier analysis of approximately 590 of the donors reported 250 to 350 Gb of sequence data and 117 million unique TCR beta sequences from roughly 200 million T cells. Approximately 310 gigabases of sequencing data and 70 million to 85 million unique TCR sequences were included in an early release covering 550 to 650 HLA-typed donors. Because of strong linkage in the cohort, 5 or 6 DR-DQ haplotypes were treated as single units for association and clustering. The T cell repertoires of 666 subjects were profiled by immunosequencing and related to cytomegalovirus serostatus. The study combined high-throughput TCR immunosequencing, statistical association of individual TCRs with disease status, and machine learning to predict cytomegalovirus infection status. The study was designed to test whether signatures of past pathogen exposure could be identified by cataloging public T cell receptors. A later analysis re-examined previously published TCR beta repertoires from roughly 720 donors and added high-resolution HLA genotyping to investigate patterns of TCR occurrence. Across around 400 genotyped donors of the cohort, an average of 235,054 unique TCR beta nucleotide sequences per donor were sequenced, and approximately 19% of those sequences were non-productive. Besides the first cohort of 500 to 700 subjects, a separate validation cohort made up of some 110 different subjects was used. A later genetic analysis used genome-wide SNP genotypes for about 55% of the 666 donors, treating that subset as a discovery cohort. Typing coverage differed by locus: A, B, C, DRB1 and DQB1 were typed in roughly 620-630 donors, DQA1 in approximately 520, DPA1 in approximately 600, and DPB1 in 450 to 490. Alongside the repertoire data, information on donor age, sex, ethnicity and CMV serostatus was compiled. The later analysis used no new phenotypic data to find candidate immune exposures, relying instead on TCR beta sequences and their occurrence across donors. All discovery cohort repertoires had been generated on a single sequencing platform. To decide whether each TCR beta V gene segment behaved as functional or pseudogenic, an earlier analysis of some 600 of the donors relied on high-throughput TCR beta sequencing. HLA typing included class I and class II loci at four-digit resolution. Of the roughly 400 genotyped donors, roughly 80% were placed in the genetic ancestry cluster associated with self-reported Caucasian donors. Study-wide findings and limitations: In a later analysis, the rate of TCR association differed among HLA loci, with DRB1 alleles having the most associated TCRs and HLA-C alleles having the fewest. The classifier was reported to diagnose cytomegalovirus status with high specificity and sensitivity in both the original cohort and the validation cohort. A further reported finding was that TCR beta sequences accurately predicted the HLA-A and HLA-B alleles for most subjects in the first cohort. An earlier analysis of roughly 570 of the donors showed that most TCR beta V segments appeared in productive rearrangements either about 87% or about 30% of the time, which broadly matched IMGT annotations. Correlated functional status among segregating V segments might reflect linkage disequilibrium, but an unknown experimental factor could not be ruled out. Three of the identified cytomegalovirus-associated TCR beta chains were confirmed in vitro to be specific for cytomegalovirus antigens. An association between a missense DCLRE1C variant and V-gene and J-gene trimming of TCR beta chains was found in a later genetic analysis and replicated in an independent cohort. Because HLA typing was missing for some donors at each locus, association tests included only the typed subset. In a later analysis, 16,951 TCR beta sequences were associated with specific HLA alleles at a false discovery rate of 0.05. A later analysis found that HLA-associated TCR beta chains were more clonally expanded and had lower generation probabilities than equally common non-associated chains. The sequencing pipeline was judged likely to have produced a cluster of highly shared sequence variants as a technical artifact. According to the authors, the approach could potentially be generalized to other disease states and immunological phenotypes. Because the 87-base-pair reads could not distinguish some IMGT-functional V segments, including TRBV6-2 and TRBV6-3, those segments were excluded. In a later analysis, most CMV-associated TCR beta chains were found to appear HLA-restricted, with HLA associations seemingly driven largely by CMV exposure. Presence/absence analyses assumed roughly uniform sequencing depth across donors, an assumption that may not hold. The cohort was sequenced for TCR beta chains only, and without alpha or paired-chain data the features that could be detected were limited. The only immune exposure information available for the cohort was CMV serostatus. The earlier analysis of nearly 600 of the donors excluded 15 to 20 rarely observed V segments, including chromosome 9 orphons, because counts were too low. When HLA alleles, especially DR and DQ, strongly co-occurred, TCR associations were difficult to assign to individual alleles. A later genetic analysis reported fewer N-insertions in productive TCRs among donors in an Asian-associated ancestry cluster than the approximately 670-donor mean. In a later analysis, several top co-occurrence clusters were reported to appear linked to parvovirus B19, influenza, CMV and Epstein-Barr virus. A total of 164 TCR beta chains were listed by the study as associated with cytomegalovirus. Most TCR sequences were seen in very few donors, while some public TCRs were found in many individuals.

Library construction relied on the immunoSEQ multiplex PCR assay. For the multiplex PCR, a mixture combining 60 forward primers for TCR Vbeta segments and 13 reverse primers for TCR Jbeta segments was used. A multiplex PCR assay on genomic DNA amplified the CDR3 region of rearranged TCR beta genes. On the Illumina HiSeq System, the amplified TCR beta libraries were sequenced as 87-base-pair reads. The original pipeline was this. A later analysis counted about 80 million unique TCR beta chains across the 690 or so repertoires, and some 12 million of these chains were shared by at least two donors. Raw reads were error-corrected and collapsed into unique sequences with a nearest-neighbor algorithm that merged closely related sequences to remove PCR and sequencing errors. To assign V, D and J gene segments, CDR3 sequences were aligned to IMGT reference sequences. Each retained sequence needed at least a six-nucleotide match to both a V gene segment and a J gene segment. Rearrangements were called productive when the CDR3 lacked stop codons and stayed in frame with V and J; all others were non-productive. CDR3 was defined according to IMGT convention as the region running from the second conserved V-encoded cysteine to the conserved J-encoded phenylalanine. Sequences without an unambiguous match to a single V gene segment were excluded from the earlier analysis of several hundred of the donors. In an earlier analysis of approximately 560 of the donors, a V segment was called functional when productive rearrangements were above 56.7%, and segregating when the standard deviation between donors exceeded 5%. To diagnose cytomegalovirus status from the catalog of TCR beta chain sequences, a statistical classification framework was built. A later analysis assigned V and J genes by comparing TCR nucleotide sequences with IMGT/GENE-DB human TR gene sequences. The TCRdist pipeline was used in a later analysis to assign CDR3 sequences and most-parsimonious VDJ recombination scenarios. A later analysis defined each TCR beta chain by its CDR3 amino acid sequence plus V-gene family, and excluded reads lacking a unique V-gene family. In a later analysis, around 650 highly shared, low-generation-probability nucleotide sequences were removed to address suspected cross-contamination and a sequencing artifact. For each public chain, a later analysis derived a clonal expansion index from normalized ranks of inferred template counts within each repertoire. Generation probabilities in a later analysis came from a VDJ recombination model fitted to out-of-frame rearrangements, and those results were checked against IGoR. A later analysis scored TCR-TCR, TCR-HLA and TCR-CMV co-occurrence with hypergeometric tests, applying a repertoire-size bias correction to TCR pairs. To estimate false discovery rates, a later analysis permuted the HLA or CMV assignments 20 times. A later analysis grouped co-occurring TCRs with DBSCAN, adding TCRdist sequence similarity when clustering within HLA-allele-positive subsets. For co-occurrence clustering, repertoires with fewer than 30,000 or more than 120,000 public chains were excluded, along with five or six repertoires with anomalous nucleotide sharing. The table comes from immuneACCESS by way of TCRdb, which keeps in-frame sequences with V and J called. Part of the clones is missing from these tables; in studies checked, under half for an unresolved V gene and the rest for unknown reasons. That table supplies the V and J calls and clone size; D and trimming were determined from the DNA. For this sample there are 110,000 to 150,000 clones; 79% appear just once. The top ten clonotypes cover roughly 1% of the sample.

Measured from the cysteine to the phenylalanine, the CDR3 is 15 residues long. Left in the record is the CDR3 DNA by itself, 45 bases read in frame from the first base. CDR1 and CDR2 are drawn from the germline V gene (reference sequence): GTSNPN, SVGIG. V gives up 2 bases and J gives up 4 bases, and the segment between their germline ends measures 17 bases. The cohort was made up of under 800 healthy bone marrow donors. All cohort members were sampled while nominally healthy, although unrecorded immune exposures were likely present. The donor tested CMV seronegative and was one of the 352 seronegative cohort members. A peripheral blood sample was provided by each donor, and peripheral blood mononuclear cells were used for TCR beta sequencing. The Qiagen DNeasy Blood Extraction Kit was used to extract genomic DNA from the blood cell samples. About this clone: Its antigen is not yet known. No base quality information exists; no much larger clone differs at one position.

Sequenced material: PBMCs. The sequence links TRBV30 to TRBJ1-1; the D gene is possibly TRBD1, with 6 bases matching. The receptor's source is a man between 18 and 29 years old in good health and CMV-seronegative. CDR3 reads: CAWSSPGGAGTEAFF. The bases read TGTGCCTGGAGTTCTCCTGGGGGCGCGGGCACTGAAGCTTTCTTT.